Below, 22 T cell receptor beta chains from the same sample are listed, as sequenced in a study of PD-1 blockade in mismatch repair-deficient tumors. Assay used: immunoSEQ multiplex PCR; TCRdb lists only in-frame clones, some missing. The top ten clones hold just over 2.5% of a sample with tens of thousands of clones, roughly 80% of them seen once. The source material was peripheral blood, sampled 12 weeks after starting pembrolizumab. These receptors all stem from an adult with mismatch repair-deficient cancer.

The gene calls are TRBV6-1 and TRBJ1-2; D is ambiguous. Trimming shortened V by 3 bases and J by 6 bases, and 2 bases separated the two germline ends. Germline CDR1 and CDR2: MNHNS and SASEGT. The CDR3 has 10 amino acids. DNA of the CDR3: TGTGCCAGCAGTGACCATGGCTACACCTTC. Amino acid sequence: CASSDHGYTF.

The gene calls are TRBV29-1 and TRBJ2-7; TRBD1 or TRBD2 may be the D gene (5 bases each). The CDR3 runs 13 residues. Trimming took 7 bases from V and 2 from J, leaving 15 bases between them. The V gene's germline CDR1 is SQVTM and CDR2 ANQGSEA. The CDR3 loop is CSAVRGSAYEQYF. As DNA, the CDR3 is TGCAGCGCAGTACGGGGCTCTGCCTACGAGCAGTACTTC.

V usage is TRBV5-1 and J usage is TRBJ2-2; 10 bases are shared with TRBD2. Germline CDR1 reads SGHRS; CDR2 reads YFSETQ. The CDR3 is 15 amino acids. Trimming cost V 7 bases and J 3 bases; bases outside gene matches: 6. CDR3 sequence reads: CASDPSGSYTGELFF. Here the CDR3 DNA reads TGCGCCAGCGATCCTAGCGGGAGCTACACCGGGGAGCTGTTTTTT.

The chain joins TRBV11-3 to TRBJ1-4, with D possibly being TRBD1 (6 bases). The V and J ends lost 2 bases and 7 bases respectively, with 17 bases between them. Germline CDR1 and CDR2: SGHNT and YENEEA. The CDR3 totals 16 residues. The CDR3 DNA is TGTGCCAGCAGCTTAAACCGGGAGGACAGTCGTGAAAAACTGTTTTTT. Protein product: CASSLNREDSREKLFF.

This clone was counted only a few times. The V and J genes are TRBV30 and TRBJ1-5, with D possibly TRBD1 on 6 matching bases. The germline CDR1 and CDR2 sequences are GTSNPN and SVGIG (reference sequence). Trimming cost V 5 bases and J 2 bases, with 13 bases left between them. The CDR3 loop spans 14 amino acids. The CDR3 here is CAWDQDRRNQPQHF. CDR3 nucleotide sequence: TGTGCCTGGGACCAAGACAGGCGCAATCAGCCCCAGCATTTT.

CDR3 loop: CASRLVLGRDMNTEAFF. The CDR3 DNA reads as TGTGCCAGCAGGCTAGTACTTGGGAGGGACATGAACACTGAAGCTTTCTTT. This chain joins TRBV2 and TRBJ1-1; possible D gene TRBD1, 6 bases. The V gene lost 6 bases and the J gene lost 0 bases, with 20 bases spanning the gap. This CDR3 comprises 17 residues. CDR1 and CDR2 (germline): SNHLY, FYNNEI.

V usage is TRBV9 and J usage is TRBJ2-5, with 10 bases lining up with TRBD2. The CDR3 is made up of 16 amino acids. The germline V gene has CDR1 SGDLS and CDR2 YYNGEE. The J segment lost 3 bases and the V segment lost 0 bases, leaving 5 bases of the junction unmatched. The CDR3 spells CASSVAAGGGKETQYF. The CDR3 coding sequence is TGTGCCAGCAGCGTAGCAGCGGGAGGGGGTAAAGAGACCCAGTACTTC. Full variable domain (remainder filled in from reference TRBV9 and TRBJ2-5): DSGVTQTPKHLITATGQRVTLRCSPRSGDLSVYWYQQSLDQGLQFLIQYYNGEERAKGNILERFSAQQFPDLHSELNLSSLELGDSALYFCASSVAAGGGKETQYFGPGTRLLVL.

The chain carries TRBV9 and TRBJ2-7, with 7 positions matching TRBD1. The J segment lost 6 bases and the V segment lost 2 bases, leaving 5 bases of the junction unmatched. The CDR3 is 13 amino acids. CDR1 and CDR2 from the germline V gene are SGDLS and YYNGEE. The CDR3 DNA follows: TGTGCCAGCAGCGTCGACAGGGTAGGCGAGCAGTACTTC. It specifies CASSVDRVGEQYF.

The rearrangement uses TRBV10-3 and TRBJ2-5, with 10 positions matching TRBD1. The J segment lost 5 bases and the V segment lost 9 bases, leaving 3 bases of the junction unmatched. Germline values: CDR1 ENHRY, CDR2 SYGVKD. The CDR3 consists of 12 residues. CDR3 in amino acids: CAMGDRGETQYF. CDR3 coding DNA: TGTGCCATGGGGGACAGGGGCGAGACCCAGTACTTC.

The CDR3 region is CASSLGQPQHF. The CDR3 DNA follows: TGTGCCAGCAGTTTAGGGCAGCCCCAGCATTTT. V and J are TRBV28 and TRBJ1-5; D unresolved. The CDR3 covers 11 residues. V lost 2 bases to trimming and J lost 7 bases, with 3 bases between them. Germline V CDR1 and CDR2: MDHEN, SYDVKM.

The chain combines TRBV10-3 with TRBJ2-7; possible D gene TRBD1, 5 bases. Trimming shortened V by 10 bases and J by 3 bases, and 16 bases separated the two germline ends. Germline V gene lookup returns CDR1 ENHRY and CDR2 SYGVKD. The CDR3 totals 13 residues. CDR3 amino acids: CATSQGSGYEQYF. Here the CDR3 DNA reads TGTGCCACTTCCCAGGGTTCGGGCTACGAGCAGTACTTC.

V is TRBV11-3 and J is TRBJ1-1; no reliable D call. The germline V gene has CDR1 SGHNT and CDR2 YENEEA. The CDR3 is made up of 12 amino acids. Trimming stripped 2 bases from V and 8 bases from J, with 9 bases between. The CDR3 DNA reads as TGTGCCAGCAGCTTAACGGAGAGAGAAGCTTTCTTT. Amino acid sequence: CASSLTEREAFF.

A few counts support this clone. A read error may account for a junction end that differs from germline. V usage is TRBV7-9 and J usage is TRBJ2-7; tentatively, D is TRBD1 or TRBD2 (7 bases each). The CDR3 contains 14 residues. CDR1 is SEHNR, CDR2 FQNEAQ, per germline (reference sequence). Here the CDR3 reads CASSLAGGVYEQYF. CDR3 nucleotide sequence: TGTGCCAGCAGCCTAGCAGGGGGGGTGTACGAGCAGTACTTC.

The CDR3 DNA sequence: TGTGCCAGCAGTTACGCTGGGACAGGGGGGCCGTACGAGCAGTACTTC. Translation gives CASSYAGTGGPYEQYF. This rearrangement joins TRBV6-5 to TRBJ2-7; 11 bases match TRBD1. This CDR3 region has 16 residues. The germline CDR1 and CDR2 sequences are MNHEY and SVGAGI. V shed 2 bases and J 4 bases; nucleotides not matched to a gene: 7.

The chain uses TRBV6-1 and TRBJ1-5; unclear D gene. The germline gives CDR1 MNHNS, CDR2 SASEGT. V was trimmed by 0 bases and J by 0 bases, leaving 12 bases between them. CDR3 size: 17 residues. CDR3 bases: TGTGCCAGCAGTGAAGCCTGGAGACAAACTAGCAATCAGCCCCAGCATTTT. Its translation is CASSEAWRQTSNQPQHF.

This rearrangement joins TRBV7-9 to TRBJ1-1, with D uncertain. The CDR3 consists of 14 residues. Trimming removed 5 bases from V and 5 bases from J, with 15 bases in between. CDR1 SEHNR and CDR2 FQNEAQ come from the germline V gene (reference sequence). In DNA, the CDR3 is TGTGCCAGCAGCCGCGACCGGGGTACTACTGAAGCTTTCTTT. This codes for CASSRDRGTTEAFF. The entire variable domain, with the rest obtained from reference TRBV7-9 and TRBJ1-1, is as follows: DTGVSQNPRHKITKRGQNVTFRCDPISEHNRLYWYRQTLGQGPEFLTYFQNEAQLEKSRLLSDRFSAERPKGSFSTLEIQRTEQGDSAMYLCASSRDRGTTEAFFGQGTRLTVV.

In DNA form, the CDR3 reads TGTGCCAGCCAGTTTACCAGAGGAGTTAGCAATCAGCCCCAGCATTTT. Its protein is CASQFTRGVSNQPQHF. The chain recombines TRBV2 with TRBJ1-5, with D unresolved. The V and J ends lost 8 bases and 0 bases respectively, with 17 bases between them. The CDR3 has 16 residues. In germline, CDR1 is SNHLY, CDR2 FYNNEI.

J is TRBJ1-1 and V is TRBV2; TRBD1 might be the D (6 bases). The CDR3 has 13 residues. The germline CDR1 and CDR2 sequences are SNHLY and FYNNEI. The V end was cut by 6 bases, the J end by 4 bases, with 12 bases between. CDR3: CASRMDRPTEAFF. The DNA for the CDR3 is TGTGCCAGCAGGATGGACAGACCCACTGAAGCTTTCTTT. Full variable domain (outside the CDR3, taken from reference TRBV2 and TRBJ1-1): EPEVTQTPSHQVTQMGQEVILRCVPISNHLYFYWYRQILGQKVEFLVSFYNNEISEKSEIFDDQFSVERPDGSNFTLKIRSTKLEDSAMYFCASRMDRPTEAFFGQGTRLTVV.

V and J are TRBV6-1 and TRBJ2-3; 7 nucleotides match TRBD2. CDR3 length: 15 residues. Germline V gene lookup returns CDR1 MNHNS and CDR2 SASEGT. V dropped 11 bases and J dropped 2; count of bases not matched to a gene: 13. CDR3 in amino acids: CAGGRLADITDTQYF. The CDR3 DNA is TGTGCCGGGGGAAGACTAGCCGATATCACAGATACGCAGTATTTT.

The gene calls are TRBV6-1 and TRBJ2-5; TRBD1 might be the D (5 bases). Germline V gives CDR1 MNHNS, CDR2 SASEGT. The V end lost 3 bases, the J end lost 2 bases, and 13 bases lay between the germline ends. The length of the CDR3 is 15 residues. CDR3 in amino acids: CASSELAGKQETQYF. The CDR3 DNA reads TGTGCCAGCAGTGAGTTGGCAGGGAAACAAGAGACCCAGTACTTC.

This chain connects TRBV6-1 to TRBJ1-5; no clear D gene. Germline V lookup: CDR1 MNHNS, CDR2 SASEGT. The CDR3 length is 14 residues. The V gene lost 8 bases and the J gene lost 3 bases, with 14 bases spanning the gap. CDR3 DNA sequence: TGTGCCAGCGTGTTCTCGGCATTCAATCAGCCCCAGCATTTT. Its protein is CASVFSAFNQPQHF.

The rearrangement uses TRBV6-5 and TRBJ2-2, with 9 bases fitting TRBD2. The CDR3 consists of 15 residues. V was pared by 4 bases and J by 4 bases, with 4 bases of the junction left unmatched. Per germline, CDR1 MNHEY and CDR2 SVGAGI. CDR3 sequence reads: CASSSVAGVTGELFF. The CDR3 bases are TGTGCCAGCAGTTCGGTAGCGGGAGTCACCGGGGAGCTGTTTTTT.